This entry is about one T cell receptor (beta chain). These data originate in a study of T-cell reconstitution after alpha-beta-depleted transplantation in children. Germline CDR1 SGHVS, CDR2 FNYEAQ. Trimming pared 5 bases from V and 2 bases from J, leaving 15 bases between. The CDR3 loop spans 15 amino acids. Preparing the TCRbeta library involved the use of unique molecular identifiers. TCRdb recomputed calls from the PCR reads with MiXCR, one row per CDR3 protein. The sample has a few hundred thousand distinct CDR3 sequences, around a tenth seen once. V gene TRBV7-6 combines with J gene TRBJ2-5; D is unclear. Specimen: PBMCs from the stem cell graft donor, collected from the stem cell graft. The source is a human donor who donated a stem cell graft to a child with acute lymphoblastic leukemia. Written as DNA, the CDR3 is TGTGCCAGCAGCGCTACGGGCGGCAGACAAGAGACCCAGTACTTC. It encodes CASSATGGRQETQYF.